Listed here are 22 T cell receptor beta chains from one sample, sequenced in a study of OX40 agonist ivuxolimab in advanced cancers. TCRdb keeps only in-frame clones here, not all; method: immunoSEQ multiplex PCR. The sample includes tens of thousands of clones, roughly 90% of them seen just once. This specimen consisted of CD4+ or CD8+ T cells sorted from blood, obtained in a trial of the OX40 agonist ivuxolimab. The receptors shown here come from an adult with an advanced solid tumor such as melanoma, head and neck, liver or kidney cancer.

Concerning this clone: This same CDR3 is encoded by further DNA sequences in the sample. This chain uses TRBV18 with TRBJ2-5; 10 nucleotides match TRBD1. Trimming at V came to 3 bases and at J to 3 bases, leaving 1 base not matched to a gene. CDR1 is KGHSH, CDR2 LQKENI, per germline. The CDR3 is 14 residues long. The CDR3 loop reads CASSPGQGKETQYF. CDR3 DNA: TGTGCCAGCTCACCGGGACAGGGGAAAGAGACCCAGTACTTC.

The V and J genes are TRBV11-3 and TRBJ2-3, with D possibly called TRBD1 or TRBD2 (5 bases each). This CDR3 has 11 amino acids. Deletions cut 2 bases from V and 12 bases from J, with 9 bases between. CDR1 is SGHNT, CDR2 YENEEA, per germline. The CDR3 loop is CASSLRGVQYF. The CDR3 region has the DNA TGTGCCAGCAGCTTAAGGGGAGTTCAGTATTTT.

The chain joins TRBV29-1 to TRBJ1-4; possibly TRBD1 for D (6 bases). CDR3 length equals 14 residues. Trimming stripped 7 bases from V and 2 bases from J, with 14 bases between. CDR1 and CDR2 (germline): SQVTM, ANQGSEA. The DNA of the CDR3 is TGCAGCGGGAAACAGGGTTCCACTAATGAAAAACTGTTTTTT. Encoded protein: CSGKQGSTNEKLFF. Full variable domain (rest looked up from reference TRBV29-1 and TRBJ1-4): SAVISQKPSRDICQRGTSLTIQCQVDSQVTMMFWYRQQPGQSLTLIATANQGSEATYESGFVIDKFPISRPNLTFSTLTVSNMSPEDSSIYLCSGKQGSTNEKLFFGSGTQLSVL.

The gene calls are TRBV30 and TRBJ1-5; 10 positions agree with TRBD1. The CDR3 sequence is 15 residues long. The germline V gene encodes CDR1 GTSNPN and CDR2 SVGIG (reference sequence). Trimming removed 1 base from V and 4 bases from J; junction bases left unmatched: 4. CDR3 coding DNA: TGTGCCTGGAGTGGACAGGGGGCTGTAAATCAGCCCCAGCATTTT. Encoded protein: CAWSGQGAVNQPQHF.

J is TRBJ2-5 and V is TRBV5-1, with D hard to call. The CDR3 extends over 10 amino acids. The germline V gene has CDR1 SGHRS and CDR2 YFSETQ. The V and J ends lost 4 bases and 5 bases respectively, with 3 bases between them. The CDR3 here is CASSGETQYF. CDR3 DNA: TGCGCCAGCAGCGGGGAGACCCAGTACTTC. Looking up the rest from reference TRBV5-1 and TRBJ2-5 gives the full variable domain: KAGVTQTPRYLIKTRGQQVTLSCSPISGHRSVSWYQQTPGQGLQFLFEYFSETQRNKGNFPGRFSGRQFSNSRSEMNVSTLELGDSALYLCASSGETQYFGPGTRLLVL.

This chain links TRBV2 with TRBJ2-5; no clear D. The CDR3 covers 14 residues. The germline V gene encodes CDR1 SNHLY and CDR2 FYNNEI. Trimming took off 3 bases at V and 5 bases at J, with 13 bases between the two ends. The DNA for the CDR3 is TGTGCCAGCAGTGATCTGACGGGTGCGGAGACCCAGTACTTC. Translated: CASSDLTGAETQYF.

The chain combines TRBV5-1 with TRBJ2-7; D gene uncertain. The CDR3 length is 12 residues. Trimming pared 1 base from V and 3 bases from J, leaving 5 bases between. CDR1 is SGHRS, CDR2 YFSETQ, per germline. CDR3 protein: CASSLNLYEQYF. The CDR3 bases are TGCGCCAGCAGCTTGAATCTCTACGAGCAGTACTTC. Drawing the rest from reference TRBV5-1 and TRBJ2-7, the complete variable domain is KAGVTQTPRYLIKTRGQQVTLSCSPISGHRSVSWYQQTPGQGLQFLFEYFSETQRNKGNFPGRFSGRQFSNSRSEMNVSTLELGDSALYLCASSLNLYEQYFGPGTRLTVT.

The V gene is TRBV5-6, the J gene TRBJ2-1; D unresolved. The CDR3 covers 12 residues. CDR1 is SGHDT and CDR2 is YYEEEE in the germline V gene. Trimming removed 4 bases at V and 4 bases at J, with 6 bases between. This chain's CDR3 is CASSPTYNEQFF. The CDR3 DNA reads TGTGCCAGCAGCCCAACGTACAATGAGCAGTTCTTC. Filled out from reference TRBV5-6 and TRBJ2-1, the complete variable domain reads DAGVTQSPTHLIKTRGQQVTLRCSPKSGHDTVSWYQQALGQGPQFIFQYYEEEERQRGNFPDRFSGHQFPNYSSELNVNALLLGDSALYLCASSPTYNEQFFGPGTRLTVL.

The CDR3 loop reads CASSAQGGVTGNTIYF. As DNA, the CDR3 is TGTGCCAGCAGCGCTCAAGGGGGGGTGACTGGAAACACCATATATTTT. The chain has TRBV9 and TRBJ1-3; a weak D match, TRBD1 (6 bases). Trimming removed 3 bases from V and 2 bases from J, with 15 bases in between. There are 16 residues in the CDR3. Germline V gene sequence: CDR1 SGDLS, CDR2 YYNGEE.

The chain combines TRBV5-4 with TRBJ2-5, with TRBD1 matching 9 bases. J gave up 1 base and V 4 bases, and 2 bases lay outside the gene matches. The CDR3 loop spans 14 amino acids. Per the germline V gene, CDR1 is SGHNT and CDR2 is YYREEE (reference sequence). CDR3 sequence (DNA): TGTGCCAGCAGCCGGGACAGGGCCCAAGAGACCCAGTACTTC. Translated, it gives CASSRDRAQETQYF.

CDR3 loop: CASSRLQGGSGADTQYF. CDR3 DNA: TGCGCCAGCAGCCGCCTACAAGGCGGGAGTGGGGCAGATACGCAGTATTTT. The chain links TRBV4-1 to TRBJ2-3, with TRBD2 identical over 7 bases. Germline assignment: CDR1 MGHRA and CDR2 YSYEKL. V was clipped by 4 bases and J by 4 bases; unmatched bases: 14. The CDR3 is 17 amino acids.

The chain is built from TRBV6-6 and TRBJ1-5; D possibly corresponds to TRBD1 (6 bases). Between the trimmed V and J ends, which lost 6 bases and 6 bases, there was a span of 18 bases. The CDR3 is 15 amino acids. CDR1 is MNHNY, CDR2 SVGAGI, per germline (reference sequence). CDR3 in amino acids: CASSPRGGRAQPQHF. The CDR3, as DNA: TGTGCCAGCAGCCCTAGGGGGGGCCGGGCTCAGCCCCAGCATTTT.

V and J are TRBV18 and TRBJ2-7, with D possibly TRBD1 on 6 matching bases. V was shortened by 4 bases and J by 2 bases, with 12 bases between the two germline ends. CDR1 is KGHSH, CDR2 LQKENI, per germline. This CDR3 is built from 14 residues. CDR3 coding DNA: TGTGCCAGCTCACAGGAGACAGGAACCTACGAGCAGTACTTC. This codes for CASSQETGTYEQYF.

The rearrangement joins TRBV10-1 to TRBJ2-2; D gene ambiguous. Germline loops: CDR1 WNHNN, CDR2 SYGVQD (reference sequence). Between the trimmed V and J ends, which lost 4 bases and 5 bases, there was a span of 14 bases. This CDR3 has 15 amino acids. CDR3 amino acids: CASSAGPPRTGELFF. CDR3 nucleotides: TGCGCCAGCAGTGCCGGGCCACCGCGGACCGGGGAGCTGTTTTTT.

This chain uses TRBV15 with TRBJ2-1; 7 nucleotides line up with TRBD2. V shed 5 bases and J 0 bases; nucleotides not matched to a gene: 7. The CDR3 loop spans 16 amino acids. Germline loops: CDR1 LNHNV, CDR2 YYDKDF (reference sequence). Here the CDR3 DNA reads TGTGCCACCAGCCTGGGGGGGAGGGCCTCCTACAATGAGCAGTTCTTC. This translates into CATSLGGRASYNEQFF.

V is TRBV7-9 and J is TRBJ2-7, with 14 nucleotides matching TRBD2. The CDR3 consists of 15 residues. J lost 7 bases, V lost 5 bases, and 7 bases had no gene match. The V gene's germline CDR1 is SEHNR and CDR2 FQNEAQ (reference sequence). The CDR3 spells CASSPGLAGADEQYF. The CDR3 DNA sequence: TGTGCCAGCAGCCCGGGACTAGCGGGAGCCGATGAGCAGTACTTC. Together with reference TRBV7-9 and TRBJ2-7, the CDR3 gives the full variable domain: DTGVSQNPRHKITKRGQNVTFRCDPISEHNRLYWYRQTLGQGPEFLTYFQNEAQLEKSRLLSDRFSAERPKGSFSTLEIQRTEQGDSAMYLCASSPGLAGADEQYFGPGTRLTVT.

The chain joins TRBV19 to TRBJ2-3, with D perhaps matching TRBD1 (5 bases). Trimming took 3 bases from V and 6 from J, leaving 10 bases between them. CDR1 is LNHDA, CDR2 SQIVND, per germline (reference sequence). The CDR3 consists of 13 residues. CDR3 nucleotides: TGTGCCAGTAGTATCGCAGGGCTCGATACGCAGTATTTT. Its protein is CASSIAGLDTQYF.

The chain couples TRBV29-1 to TRBJ2-7; TRBD1 matches 9 bases. Germline CDR1 is SQVTM and CDR2 is ANQGSEA. This CDR3 has 12 residues. V was clipped by 6 bases and J by 5 bases; unmatched bases: 5. The CDR3 loop is CSVEGQGNEQYF. The CDR3 DNA sequence: TGCAGCGTAGAGGGACAGGGAAACGAGCAGTACTTC.

This clone showed up just a few times. The chain uses TRBV6-5 and TRBJ1-1, with 8 bases fitting TRBD1. J gave up 6 bases and V 6 bases, and 9 bases lay outside the gene matches. Germline V gene lookup returns CDR1 MNHEY and CDR2 SVGAGI. This CDR3 is built from 14 residues. This CDR3 reads CASSRTGKSSEAFF. CDR3 DNA sequence: TGTGCCAGCAGCCGGACAGGGAAGTCTTCTGAAGCTTTCTTT.

This clone was found once. The gene calls are TRBV9 and TRBJ1-2; maybe TRBD1 (6 bases). Germline lookup yields CDR1 SGDLS and CDR2 YYNGEE. The CDR3 loop spans 16 amino acids. Between the trimmed V and J ends, which lost 4 bases and 4 bases, there was a span of 20 bases. CDR3: CASSPTGEGGSYGYTF. The CDR3 DNA sequence: TGTGCCAGCAGCCCTACGGGGGAAGGGGGGAGCTATGGCTACACCTTC.

This sequence joins TRBV4-1 and TRBJ1-5; possible D gene TRBD1, 5 bases. The CDR3 runs to 14 residues. The V end was cut by 4 bases, the J end by 2 bases, with 9 bases between. CDR1 and CDR2 (germline): MGHRA, YSYEKL. CDR3 coding DNA: TGCGCCAGCAGCCCAGGGATTGGCAATCAGCCCCAGCATTTT. It codes for CASSPGIGNQPQHF.

In its sample, this clone was seen once. The chain employs TRBV11-1 and TRBJ2-1; D gene uncertain. The CDR3 is 14 residues long. V was pared by 6 bases and J by 6 bases, with 15 bases between. Germline CDR1 is SGHAT and CDR2 is FQDESV (reference sequence). The CDR3 loop reads CASSKGRAGNEQFF. CDR3 nucleotides: TGTGCCAGCAGTAAAGGAAGGGCTGGCAATGAGCAGTTCTTC.